This note documents a single T cell receptor beta chain sequence. V shed 6 bases, J shed 7 bases, and the junction held 2 bases outside the gene matches. The CDR3 length is 13 residues. The V gene's germline CDR1 is SGHTA and CDR2 FQGTGA. This sample was taken from a study of blood T cell repertoires in COVID-19. Turning to the study itself: Sources were T cells, B-cell-depleted T cells, or PBMCs; the material itself was cDNA or gDNA.

Original handling: Amplification from reference gene primers served as the basis for estimated nucleated cell counts. Assay: immunoSEQ multiplex PCR; the TCRdb copy retains only in-frame clones and omits some. That table is the source of V, J and clone size, and D and trimming were worked out from the DNA. The table lists tens of thousands of clones, roughly 80% of them singletons. The sequence derives from a man aged 80 or over with active or convalescent COVID-19. The rearrangement links TRBV7-3 to TRBJ2-1; 11 bases map to TRBD1. Sequenced: peripheral blood. The CDR3 protein is CASRGTGGNEQFF. In nucleotides, the CDR3 is TGTGCCAGCAGGGGGACAGGGGGAAATGAGCAGTTCTTC.